The 9 T cell receptor beta chains presented below share a single source sample, sequenced in a study of control samples from healthy donors and cancer patients. Libraries were prepared by immunoSEQ multiplex PCR; TCRdb keeps only in-frame clonotypes and omits some of them. The top ten clones hold less than 7% of a sample with over 100,000 clones, roughly 89% of them seen once. Material for sequencing was blood. Receptors were obtained from a man aged 18 to 30 in good health.

The chain combines TRBV2 with TRBJ2-7, with D perhaps matching TRBD1 (5 bases). Per germline, CDR1 SNHLY and CDR2 FYNNEI. Trimming took 0 bases from V and 2 from J, leaving 14 bases between them. This CDR3 has 16 residues. The CDR3 DNA sequence: TGTGCCAGCAGTGAAGCGCTTTGGGGCAGGGCCTACGAGCAGTACTTC. It yields the protein CASSEALWGRAYEQYF.

This rearrangement joins TRBV6-5 to TRBJ2-7; D unclear. Trimming took off 4 bases at V and 2 bases at J, with 9 bases between the two ends. The CDR3 is made up of 13 amino acids. Germline CDR1 and CDR2: MNHEY and SVGAGI. DNA for the CDR3: TGTGCCAGCAGTTCAGACTGGACCTACGAGCAGTACTTC. Translated, it gives CASSSDWTYEQYF.

The gene calls are TRBV7-2 and TRBJ2-7; TRBD1 aligns across 8 bases. The CDR3 runs to 14 residues. Germline lookup yields CDR1 SGHTA and CDR2 FQGNSA. Trimming removed 5 bases from V and 3 bases from J; junction bases left unmatched: 6. CDR3 nucleotides: TGTGCCAGCAGCATCAACGGACAGGGCTACGAGCAGTACTTC. This translates into CASSINGQGYEQYF. Complete variable domain (other parts from reference TRBV7-2 and TRBJ2-7): GAGVSQSPSNKVTEKGKDVELRCDPISGHTALYWYRQSLGQGLEFLIYFQGNSAPDKSGLPSDRFSAERTGGSVSTLTIQRTQQEDSAVYLCASSINGQGYEQYFGPGTRLTVT.

The V gene is TRBV19, the J gene TRBJ2-3; the match to TRBD1 covers 12 bases. Germline-derived CDR1 and CDR2 are LNHDA and SQIVND (reference sequence). The V segment lost 6 bases and the J segment 0 bases; nucleotides outside the gene matches: 7. The CDR3 runs 17 residues. CDR3 nucleotides: TGTGCCAGTAGCTCTCCGGGACAGGGGGCTAGCACAGATACGCAGTATTTT. Translating it yields CASSSPGQGASTDTQYF.

This clone appeared a single time. This rearrangement joins TRBV5-5 to TRBJ2-5; 7 bases fit TRBD1. The CDR3 covers 14 residues. Germline V gives CDR1 SGHKS, CDR2 YYEKEE (reference sequence). Trimming removed 4 bases from V and 4 bases from J; junction bases left unmatched: 7. CDR3 in DNA: TGTGCCAGCAGCCGAACAGGGGTCGGAGAGACCCAGTACTTC. Protein product: CASSRTGVGETQYF.

The chain joins TRBV6-5 to TRBJ1-1; 7 bases map to TRBD1. Trimming removed 0 bases from V and 9 bases from J; junction bases left unmatched: 4. The CDR3 loop spans 13 amino acids. Looked up from germline, CDR1 is MNHEY and CDR2 is SVGAGI. CDR3 region: CASSYSGTEKAFF. The DNA of the CDR3 is TGTGCCAGCAGTTACTCGGGGACAGAAAAAGCTTTCTTT.

The gene calls are TRBV6-5 and TRBJ1-4; perhaps TRBD1 as D (6 bases). This CDR3 has 13 residues. V was clipped by 7 bases and J by 5 bases, with 11 bases between them. The germline V gene has CDR1 MNHEY and CDR2 SVGAGI. The CDR3 spells CASIPGANEKLFF. The CDR3 DNA sequence: TGTGCCAGCATTCCAGGGGCAAATGAAAAACTGTTTTTT.

The genes are TRBV2 and TRBJ2-1; D is uncertain. V lost 4 bases and J lost 8, with 6 bases in between. Germline V gene lookup returns CDR1 SNHLY and CDR2 FYNNEI. The CDR3 is 11 amino acids. CDR3 region: CASSAPDEQFF. In DNA, the CDR3 is TGTGCCAGCAGTGCCCCCGATGAGCAGTTCTTC.

The V gene is TRBV27, the J gene TRBJ2-2; D is ambiguous. Germline loops: CDR1 MNHEY, CDR2 SMNVEV (reference sequence). Trimming removed 3 bases at V and 4 bases at J, with 9 bases between. The CDR3 loop spans 14 amino acids. CDR3 amino acids: CASSFSSPTGELFF. The CDR3 region has the DNA TGTGCCAGCAGTTTCTCCTCCCCCACCGGGGAGCTGTTTTTT.